These 19 T cell receptor beta chains share one sample of origin, sequenced in a study of patients and donors after allogeneic stem cell transplantation (TCRdb year 2020). The library was built by means of RT-PCR. For sequencing, a NextSeq 550 was employed. TCRdb itself trimmed the public reads at Q25 with fastp, ran MiXCR and retained productive beta chains. Every distinct CDR3 protein forms one entry, paired with its most common genes and DNA. This sample has about 960,000 distinct CDR3 sequences in its table, and roughly 17% of those were observed once. The top ten hold 6% of the sample. The source material was blood, either unsorted or a sorted T cell fraction (not recorded which). These receptors originate from a human donor who was either an allogeneic HSCT recipient or a stem cell or donor lymphocyte infusion donor (not recorded which). It is not recorded whose cells these are; they may come from a transplant donor.

The chain joins TRBV27 to TRBJ2-7, with D tentatively TRBD1 or TRBD2 (5 bases each). V was clipped by 8 bases and J by 3 bases, with 23 bases between them. Germline lookup yields CDR1 MNHEY and CDR2 SMNVEV (reference sequence). CDR3 length equals 16 residues. The CDR3 coding sequence is TGTGCCAGCCTTACGGGGCCTCTAAGGGTCGGCTACGAGCAGTACTTC. It codes for CASLTGPLRVGYEQYF.

The CDR3 sequence is CASSMGLQGIRGEQYF. The DNA for the CDR3 is TGTGCCAGTAGTATGGGCTTACAGGGGATTCGGGGCGAGCAGTACTTC. The chain employs TRBV19 and TRBJ2-7, with TRBD1 matching over 7 bases. V gave up 3 bases and J gave up 6 bases; unmatched junction bases: 14. CDR3 length: 16 amino acids. Germline V gives CDR1 LNHDA, CDR2 SQIVND (reference sequence).

This clonotype was picked up a small number of times. This chain connects TRBV7-9 to TRBJ2-2, with D unclear. V shed 2 bases and J shed 2 bases, with 12 bases lying between them. This CDR3 is built from 16 residues. Germline assignment: CDR1 SEHNR and CDR2 FQNEAQ (reference sequence). The CDR3 spells CASSLISKTNTGELFF. CDR3 coding DNA: TGTGCCAGCAGCTTAATCTCCAAGACAAACACCGGGGAGCTGTTTTTT.

V usage is TRBV29-1 and J usage is TRBJ1-1, with D unresolved. The CDR3 length is 13 residues. Germline CDR1 and CDR2: SQVTM and ANQGSEA. Trimming stripped 2 bases from V and 6 bases from J, with 13 bases between. The CDR3 spells CSVEPEPRAEAFF. In DNA form, the CDR3 reads TGCAGCGTTGAACCGGAGCCGAGGGCTGAAGCTTTCTTT.

V and J are TRBV24-1 and TRBJ2-1; tentative D call: TRBD1 (6 bases). The germline gives CDR1 KGHDR, CDR2 SFDVKD. The CDR3 spans 11 residues. V lost 9 bases and J 8 bases, leaving 10 bases between the germline ends. In DNA, the CDR3 is TGTGCCACCGCGCAGGGGTATGAGCAGTTCTTC. Protein product: CATAQGYEQFF.

This clonotype was found a few times. The CDR3 sequence is CASSRPPGQGLETQYF. In nucleotides, the CDR3 is TGTGCCAGCAGCCGGCCACCGGGACAGGGGTTGGAGACCCAGTACTTC. The V call is TRBV7-3, the J call TRBJ2-5; 10 bases match TRBD1. The CDR3 is made up of 16 amino acids. With 5 bases clipped from V and 5 bases from J, the junction kept 11 bases outside the gene matches. Per the germline V gene, CDR1 is SGHTA and CDR2 is FQGTGA.

At least ten counts were recorded for this clonotype. The J gene is TRBJ2-4, the V gene TRBV4-1; D perhaps matches TRBD2 (6 bases). CDR3 length: 15 amino acids. The germline gives CDR1 MGHRA, CDR2 YSYEKL. Between the trimmed V and J ends, which lost 4 bases and 6 bases, there was a span of 16 bases. The CDR3 loop reads CASSPRSSVANIQYF. The CDR3 nucleotides are TGCGCCAGCAGCCCCCGCTCTAGCGTTGCAAACATTCAGTACTTC.

This clonotype was found many times. The chain is built from TRBV24-1 and TRBJ2-2; possibly TRBD1 or TRBD2 for D (5 bases each). V dropped 4 bases and J dropped 4 bases, with 12 bases sitting between them. Germline values: CDR1 KGHDR, CDR2 SFDVKD. The length of the CDR3 is 15 residues. CDR3 nucleotides: TGTGCCACCAGTGACCCCGGGACGATCACCGGGGAGCTGTTTTTT. It encodes CATSDPGTITGELFF.

The rearrangement links TRBV7-9 to TRBJ2-1; D is unclear. The CDR3 covers 13 residues. V lost 5 bases, J lost 9 bases, and 14 bases lay in between. Germline CDR1 reads SEHNR; CDR2 reads FQNEAQ (reference sequence). CDR3 coding DNA: TGTGCCAGCAGCACTACAGTCGGCGGTGAGCAGTTCTTC. Translated, it gives CASSTTVGGEQFF. Supplemented by reference TRBV7-9 and TRBJ2-1, the full variable domain reads DTGVSQNPRHKITKRGQNVTFRCDPISEHNRLYWYRQTLGQGPEFLTYFQNEAQLEKSRLLSDRFSAERPKGSFSTLEIQRTEQGDSAMYLCASSTTVGGEQFFGPGTRLTVL.

Only a few counts were recorded for this clonotype. The chain couples TRBV25-1 to TRBJ2-1; TRBD1 agrees at 7 bases. V lost 4 bases, J lost 6 bases, and 9 bases stayed unmatched. Germline V gives CDR1 MGHDK, CDR2 SYGVNS. The CDR3 has 15 amino acids. CDR3 nucleotide sequence: TGTGCCAGCAGTGTACGACAGGGTTTGGGCAATGAGCAGTTCTTC. It is translated as CASSVRQGLGNEQFF.

This clonotype was observed once. The J gene is TRBJ2-2, the V gene TRBV5-4, with a weak D call TRBD1 (8 bases). V shed 4 bases and J shed 4 bases, with 17 bases lying between them. CDR1 and CDR2 from the germline V gene are SGHNT and YYREEE (reference sequence). The CDR3 is 16 amino acids. CDR3 in amino acids: CASSTLTGEGTGELFF. In DNA form, the CDR3 reads TGTGCCAGCAGCACCCTGACAGGGGAGGGCACCGGGGAGCTGTTTTTT.

This chain links TRBV2 with TRBJ2-5; D perhaps matches TRBD2 (5 bases). The CDR3 totals 15 residues. V was trimmed by 3 bases and J by 5 bases, leaving 16 bases between them. The V gene's germline CDR1 is SNHLY and CDR2 FYNNEI. The CDR3 DNA sequence: TGTGCCAGCAGTGAGCCCGGGATGCGGAGTGAGACCCAGTACTTC. Its translation is CASSEPGMRSETQYF.

The chain employs TRBV12-3 or TRBV12-4 and TRBJ1-1; unclear D gene. This CDR3 contains 15 residues. Trimming removed 6 bases at V and 4 bases at J, with 18 bases between. The CDR3 DNA reads as TGTGCCAGCAGCCCCCCCTCGGGGTCTGTCACTGAAGCTTTCTTT. It translates to CASSPPSGSVTEAFF.

The chain carries TRBV4-2 and TRBJ2-5; weak D call: TRBD1 (6 bases). V lost 0 bases to trimming and J lost 4 bases, with 15 bases between them. Looked up from germline, CDR1 is LGHNA and CDR2 is YNFKEQ. This CDR3 has 16 amino acids. CDR3 DNA sequence: TGTGCCAGCAGCCAAGAGGCGGCAGGGGCAAGAGAGACCCAGTACTTC. Protein: CASSQEAAGARETQYF.

The chain carries TRBV3-1 and TRBJ2-7; TRBD1 aligns across 8 bases. CDR3 length equals 15 residues. The J segment lost 2 bases and the V segment lost 4 bases, leaving 7 bases of the junction unmatched. Germline assignment: CDR1 LGHDT and CDR2 YNNKEL (reference sequence). CDR3 nucleotides: TGTGCCAGCAGCCTCGACAGGGGTTCGGCCTACGAGCAGTACTTC. Translation gives CASSLDRGSAYEQYF.

This clonotype has more than one count but fewer than ten. The chain recombines TRBV5-8 with TRBJ2-1, with D possibly TRBD1 on 6 matching bases. Trimming took 4 bases from V and 1 from J, leaving 12 bases between them. Germline values: CDR1 SGHTS, CDR2 YDEGEE. CDR3 length equals 15 residues. The CDR3 loop reads CASSPYRVSYNEQFF. CDR3 coding DNA: TGTGCCAGCAGCCCCTACAGGGTTTCCTACAATGAGCAGTTCTTC.

The V and J genes are TRBV7-6 and TRBJ1-1; D gene uncertain. Germline V gene sequence: CDR1 SGHVS, CDR2 FNYEAQ. V gave up 5 bases and J gave up 1 base, with 14 bases separating them. This CDR3 contains 15 residues. This CDR3 reads CASSRSAVKNTEAFF. For the CDR3, the DNA is TGTGCCAGCAGCCGCTCGGCGGTGAAGAACACTGAAGCTTTCTTT.

The table lists this clonotype with a few counts. This chain uses TRBV20-1 with TRBJ2-3; TRBD2 aligns across 13 bases. CDR1 and CDR2 from the germline V gene are DFQATT and SNEGSKA (reference sequence). The V and J ends lost 6 bases and 3 bases, in that order; junction bases with no gene match: 3. The CDR3 length is 14 residues. The CDR3 is CSALTSGRTDTQYF. The CDR3 coding sequence is TGCAGTGCCCTGACTAGCGGGAGGACAGATACGCAGTATTTT.

This clonotype was recorded a few times. The chain couples TRBV28 to TRBJ1-5; D ambiguous. The germline V and J ends were trimmed by 6 bases and 4 bases, with 10 bases remaining between them. From germline, CDR1 is MDHEN and CDR2 SYDVKM. The CDR3 spans 13 residues. The CDR3 protein is CASRRIRNQPQHF. The DNA of the CDR3 is TGTGCCAGCAGACGAATCCGTAATCAGCCCCAGCATTTT.